Each of the 26 T cell receptor beta chains below was sequenced from the same sample in a study of T cells after posttransplantation cyclophosphamide. Generated by immunoSEQ multiplex PCR, the TCRdb table keeps only in-frame clones and is missing some. In total the sample includes tens of thousands of clones, none of them seen once. The specimen was PBMCs. These receptors were collected from a woman aged 45 to 65 in good health and a related stem cell transplant donor.

The V gene is TRBV13, the J gene TRBJ2-5; D remains ambiguous. V was pared by 4 bases and J by 2 bases, with 11 bases between. In germline, CDR1 is PRHDT, CDR2 FYEKMQ (reference sequence). The CDR3 contains 14 residues. CDR3 nucleotide sequence: TGTGCCAGCAGCTCCAGACTCGGACAAGAGACCCAGTACTTC. Translating it yields CASSSRLGQETQYF.

This clone came up many times. The chain joins TRBV14 to TRBJ2-7; 11 bases are a match to TRBD1. V gave up 4 bases and J gave up 0 bases; unmatched junction bases: 14. The germline V gene encodes CDR1 SGHDN and CDR2 FVKESK. The CDR3 runs to 19 residues. For the CDR3, the DNA is TGTGCCAGCAGCCCAGGACAGGGGGCCTTACTTGGAATCTCCTACGAGCAGTACTTC. This gives the protein CASSPGQGALLGISYEQYF.

This clone has a count of ten or more. The chain employs TRBV18 and TRBJ1-5; 7 positions agree with TRBD1. CDR1 and CDR2 (germline): KGHSH, LQKENI. Trimming removed 4 bases from V and 3 bases from J; junction bases left unmatched: 3. The CDR3 loop spans 14 amino acids. The CDR3 sequence is CASSQQGTNQPQHF. Written as DNA, the CDR3 is TGTGCCAGCTCACAACAGGGGACCAATCAGCCCCAGCATTTT.

This clone was recorded many times. The chain uses TRBV5-1 and TRBJ2-3; 12 nucleotides agree with TRBD2. The CDR3 length is 16 residues. Germline CDR1 SGHRS, CDR2 YFSETQ. V lost 3 bases and J lost 3; bases outside the gene matches: 5. The CDR3: CASSSAGTSGTDTQYF. The CDR3 DNA sequence: TGCGCCAGCAGCTCGGCCGGGACTAGCGGGACAGATACGCAGTATTTT.

Many counts were recorded for this clone. The genes are TRBV7-3 and TRBJ2-1, with D unclear. CDR1 is SGHTA, CDR2 FQGTGA, per germline. The V gene lost 5 bases and the J gene lost 12 bases, with 23 bases spanning the gap. This CDR3 comprises 15 residues. DNA of the CDR3: TGTGCCAGCAGCCCGACCTCCCAGTCTACTACAAGGCAGTTCTTC. This encodes CASSPTSQSTTRQFF.

This clone appeared a few times. The chain carries TRBV6-5 and TRBJ2-3; 8 nucleotides align to TRBD1. The V gene end was trimmed by 5 bases and the J gene end by 4 bases; junction bases not matched to a gene: 8. Germline loops: CDR1 MNHEY, CDR2 SVGAGI. The CDR3 consists of 15 residues. The CDR3 sequence: CASSPPGTGSDTQYF. The CDR3 nucleotides are TGTGCCAGCAGTCCCCCCGGGACAGGTTCAGATACGCAGTATTTT.

This clone appeared a few times. The rearrangement uses TRBV30 and TRBJ2-7, with a tentative D call TRBD1 (6 bases). V gave up 3 bases and J gave up 2 bases, with 17 bases separating them. The CDR3 loop spans 15 amino acids. CDR1 GTSNPN and CDR2 SVGIG come from the germline V gene (reference sequence). In DNA, the CDR3 is TGTGCCTGGAGCCGGGAAGCAGGGGTCCCCTACGAGCAGTACTTC. It translates to CAWSREAGVPYEQYF.

This clone was picked up many times. The CDR3 nucleotides are TGTGCCAGCAGGATCACAGGCAGGTTAAACACCGGGGAGCTGTTTTTT. As protein: CASRITGRLNTGELFF. This chain joins TRBV6-2 or TRBV6-3 and TRBJ2-2, with D maybe TRBD1 (5 bases). Trimming removed 6 bases at V and 2 bases at J, with 16 bases between. The CDR3 is 16 amino acids. In germline, CDR1 is MNHEY, CDR2 SVGEGT.

This clone showed up just a few times. The chain links TRBV12-3 or TRBV12-4 to TRBJ2-3, with 11 bases lining up with TRBD2. The CDR3 is made up of 15 amino acids. The ends lost 2 bases at V and 7 bases at J; junction bases unmatched: 5. The CDR3 spells CASSLTSGRGNTQYF. As DNA, the CDR3 is TGTGCCAGCAGTTTAACTAGCGGGAGAGGAAATACGCAGTATTTT.

This clone was recorded many times. CDR3 bases: TGTGCCAGCAGCCCGGACAGATACACTGAAGCTTTCTTT. Translated, it gives CASSPDRYTEAFF. J is TRBJ1-1 and V is TRBV12-3 or TRBV12-4; weak D call: TRBD1 (6 bases). V shed 6 bases and J shed 3 bases, with 11 bases lying between them. The CDR3 loop spans 13 amino acids.

This clone was recorded a few times. The chain joins TRBV30 to TRBJ2-5, with 9 bases that match TRBD2. This CDR3 comprises 15 residues. Per the germline V gene, CDR1 is GTSNPN and CDR2 is SVGIG (reference sequence). The J segment lost 2 bases and the V segment lost 2 bases, leaving 6 bases of the junction unmatched. The CDR3, as DNA: TGTGCCTGGAGTCGGGCGGGAGGGAGGCAAGAGACCCAGTACTTC. It is translated as CAWSRAGGRQETQYF.

This clone was counted at least ten times. The chain carries TRBV5-6 and TRBJ2-1, with TRBD2 as a possible D gene (6 bases). CDR1 and CDR2 (germline): SGHDT, YYEEEE. The CDR3 has 16 residues. Trimming removed 3 bases from V and 6 bases from J, with 19 bases in between. Here the CDR3 reads CASSSYSGMALNEQFF. The DNA for the CDR3 is TGTGCCAGCAGCTCATATAGCGGTATGGCCCTCAATGAGCAGTTCTTC.

This clone showed up many times. This rearrangement joins TRBV19 to TRBJ2-7, with a weak D call TRBD2 (6 bases). V was trimmed by 4 bases and J by 7 bases, leaving 23 bases between them. Germline V gene sequence: CDR1 LNHDA, CDR2 SQIVND (reference sequence). The CDR3 has 16 residues. This chain's CDR3 is CASSTSASRGGGEQYF. DNA for the CDR3: TGTGCCAGTAGTACCTCCGCGTCAAGGGGCGGAGGGGAGCAGTACTTC.

This clone was seen at least ten times. Here the CDR3 reads CASSPRQGVSYEQYF. The DNA for the CDR3 is TGTGCCAGCTCACCCCGACAGGGCGTATCCTACGAGCAGTACTTC. The V and J genes are TRBV18 and TRBJ2-7, with 7 bases matching TRBD1. Germline lookup yields CDR1 KGHSH and CDR2 LQKENI. V trimming: 3 bases; J trimming: 1 base; junction bases outside the gene matches: 6. This CDR3 spans 15 amino acids.

The table lists this clone with many counts. This chain joins TRBV15 and TRBJ1-1; 12 bases map to TRBD1. With 5 bases clipped from V and 6 bases from J, the junction kept 19 bases outside the gene matches. This CDR3 has 19 residues. Looked up from germline, CDR1 is LNHNV and CDR2 is YYDKDF (reference sequence). CDR3 protein: CATSVGTGGAVVEHAEAFF. The DNA for the CDR3 is TGTGCCACCAGCGTCGGGACAGGGGGCGCGGTGGTCGAGCACGCTGAAGCTTTCTTT.

This chain uses TRBV5-1 with TRBJ2-5; a possible D gene is TRBD2 (7 bases). The CDR3 has 18 residues. V lost 0 bases and J 2 bases, leaving 20 bases between the germline ends. Germline V lookup: CDR1 SGHRS, CDR2 YFSETQ. CDR3 nucleotide sequence: TGCGCCAGCAGCTTGGGCCCCCGAGGGGGGGGCACTCAAGAGACCCAGTACTTC. The encoded protein is CASSLGPRGGGTQETQYF.

This clone has a handful of counts. The V gene is TRBV28, the J gene TRBJ2-4, with 8 bases fitting TRBD1. The CDR3 spans 18 residues. V lost 0 bases, J lost 5 bases, and 12 bases stayed unmatched. Germline V lookup: CDR1 MDHEN, CDR2 SYDVKM. CDR3 nucleotides: TGTGCCAGCAGTTTATGTGGGCGGACAGGGAGGAGGGAAAACATTCAGTACTTC. Translating it yields CASSLCGRTGRRENIQYF.

This clone was detected many times. The chain is built from TRBV7-2 and TRBJ2-1; a weak D match, TRBD2 (7 bases). The CDR3 loop spans 16 amino acids. CDR1 is SGHTA, CDR2 FQGNSA, per germline. V was cut by 4 bases and J by 4 bases, with 17 bases left in between. Written as DNA, the CDR3 is TGTGCCAGCAGCTCGCCGGACGAGGGGGGGTACAATGAGCAGTTCTTC. It specifies CASSSPDEGGYNEQFF.

The chain recombines TRBV7-9 with TRBJ2-7; 8 nucleotides line up with TRBD1. V gave up 5 bases and J gave up 5 bases; unmatched junction bases: 11. In germline, CDR1 is SEHNR, CDR2 FQNEAQ (reference sequence). The CDR3 loop spans 15 amino acids. CDR3 region: CASSLRRTGQHEQYF. In DNA form, the CDR3 reads TGTGCCAGCAGCCTCCGCAGGACAGGGCAGCACGAGCAGTACTTC.

This clone has a count of ten or more. The rearrangement links TRBV10-3 to TRBJ1-2; tentative D call: TRBD1 (5 bases). This CDR3 comprises 14 residues. Germline assignment: CDR1 ENHRY and CDR2 SYGVKD. Trimming cost V 4 bases and J 5 bases, with 14 bases left between them. This chain's CDR3 is CAISVVGGGYGYTF. The CDR3 DNA follows: TGTGCCATCAGTGTGGTCGGGGGGGGGTATGGCTACACCTTC.

J is TRBJ2-7 and V is TRBV12-3 or TRBV12-4; D is possibly TRBD1 (5 bases). The CDR3 covers 15 residues. Trimming took 6 bases from V and 4 from J, leaving 19 bases between them. This CDR3 is CASSSLSRASYEQYF. The CDR3 nucleotides read TGTGCCAGCAGCTCTCTCAGCAGGGCCTCATACGAGCAGTACTTC.

This clone appeared many times. The CDR3 nucleotides read TGTGCCAGCAGTTTCTCTGGCGTCGGACTAGCGGGAGGGAGCTCCTACAATGAGCAGTTCTTC. It is translated as CASSFSGVGLAGGSSYNEQFF. The V gene is TRBV28, the J gene TRBJ2-1; 15 nucleotides agree with TRBD2. The V segment lost 3 bases and the J segment 0 bases; nucleotides outside the gene matches: 12. CDR1 and CDR2 (germline): MDHEN, SYDVKM. The CDR3 is 21 residues long. Full variable domain (remainder filled in from reference TRBV28 and TRBJ2-1): DVKVTQSSRYLVKRTGEKVFLECVQDMDHENMFWYRQDPGLGLRLIYFSYDVKMKEKGDIPEGYSVSREKKERFSLILESASTNQTSMYLCASSFSGVGLAGGSSYNEQFFGPGTRLTVL.

This clone was seen only a few times. The chain has TRBV12-3 or TRBV12-4 and TRBJ2-1, with 8 positions matching TRBD2. The ends lost 5 bases at V and 2 bases at J; junction bases unmatched: 8. This CDR3 comprises 16 residues. The CDR3 region is CASSPTGTRTYNEQFF. DNA of the CDR3: TGTGCCAGCAGTCCGACCGGGACTAGGACCTACAATGAGCAGTTCTTC.

The genes are TRBV30 and TRBJ1-2, with a weak D call TRBD1 (6 bases). CDR3 length equals 13 residues. Germline V gene data show CDR1 as GTSNPN and CDR2 as SVGIG (reference sequence). The V end was cut by 7 bases, the J end by 4 bases, with 16 bases between. The CDR3 sequence is CASRGGPGYGYTF. CDR3 coding DNA: TGTGCCTCCCGTGGGGGCCCTGGCTATGGCTACACCTTC.

This clone appeared many times. This chain connects TRBV7-2 to TRBJ1-4; TRBD1 aligns across 10 bases. Germline values: CDR1 SGHTA, CDR2 FQGNSA. CDR3 length equals 15 residues. After removal of 2 bases from V and 8 bases from J, the junction contained 5 bases not matched to a gene. The CDR3 DNA sequence: TGTGCCAGCAGCTTACCGACAGGGGGCAGGGAAAAACTGTTTTTT. Residues: CASSLPTGGREKLFF.

At least ten counts were recorded for this clone. V gene TRBV5-4 combines with J gene TRBJ2-7; 9 bases map to TRBD1. The CDR3 contains 16 residues. Trimming took 1 base from V and 2 from J; bases not matched to a gene: 7. Germline-derived CDR1 and CDR2 are SGHNT and YYREEE (reference sequence). CDR3 residues: CASSLPPGQGAYEQYF. In nucleotides, the CDR3 is TGTGCCAGCAGCTTGCCACCGGGACAGGGTGCCTACGAGCAGTACTTC.